This T cell receptor (beta chain) comes out of a study of T cell responses to AZD1222 COVID-19 vaccine. Profiling relied on immunoSEQ multiplex PCR, and the TCRdb table lists in-frame clones only, not all of them. The sample shows around 120,000 clones, 92% of them seen only once. V was shortened by 3 bases and J by 3 bases, with 13 bases between the two germline ends. CDR3 length: 15 residues. In germline, CDR1 is SGHTA, CDR2 FQGNSA. Sequencing was performed on peripheral blood, taken on day 0 of AZD1222 vaccination. This TCR derives from an adult in good health. V and J are TRBV7-2 and TRBJ2-3; tentative D call: TRBD2 (5 bases). The CDR3 nucleotides are TGTGCCAGCAGCTTTAGAGGGAGAGGGACAGATACGCAGTATTTT. Translating gives CASSFRGRGTDTQYF.